This T cell receptor (beta chain) is drawn from a study of cytomegalovirus exposure and HLA in healthy donors. This CDR3 region has 13 residues. Trimming took 11 bases from V and 7 from J, leaving 20 bases between them. Germline V gives CDR1 SNHLY, CDR2 FYNNEI. This clone was picked up a small number of times. The antigen is unknown. PCR primers comprised 60 Vbeta and 13 Jbeta primers. Measured with immunoSEQ multiplex PCR; TCRdb has only the in-frame clones, and not every one. The table shows around 180,000 clones, with less than 80% occurring only once. Study-wide results and caveats: Per published reports, the classifier diagnosed cytomegalovirus status with high specificity and sensitivity. Further analysis, carried out later, found HLA-associated TCR beta chains more clonally expanded than equally common other chains. The authors confirmed in vitro that a few CMV-associated chains were specific for CMV antigens.

The V and J genes are TRBV2 and TRBJ1-1; D gene unclear. The sample comprised PBMCs. The receptor's source is a middle-aged woman in good health and CMV-seronegative. CDR3 nucleotide sequence: TGTGCCGCGCGGGTGGTCCCAGTCGGTGAAGCTTTCTTT. This translates into CAARVVPVGEAFF.